These 4 T cell receptor beta chains share one sample of origin, sequenced in a study of blood T cells in healthy people across ages. A second PCR, run for roughly 7 to 11 cycles, used a sample-barcoded 5' primer plus a J-beta primer mix. Via MiXCR, TCRdb re-called the 5' RACE reads, giving one row per CDR3 protein. This table has some 900,000 distinct CDR3 sequences, 45% to 50% appearing once. Sequencing was done on a sample of blood. The receptors come from a man aged 25 to 40 in good health.

In its sample, this clonotype was seen a few times. V usage is TRBV9 and J usage is TRBJ2-3; 10 nucleotides agree with TRBD2. CDR1 is SGDLS and CDR2 is YYNGEE in the germline V gene. V dropped 4 bases and J dropped 3; count of bases not matched to a gene: 14. This CDR3 region has 18 residues. This chain's CDR3 is CASSPHSAGGLVTDTQYF. The CDR3 region has the DNA TGTGCCAGCAGCCCCCATTCAGCGGGGGGGTTGGTAACAGATACGCAGTATTTT.

V gene TRBV28 combines with J gene TRBJ1-1; 9 nucleotides line up with TRBD1. The CDR3 totals 16 residues. CDR1 is MDHEN and CDR2 is SYDVKM in the germline V gene. V lost 6 bases, J lost 5 bases, and 13 bases stayed unmatched. CDR3: CASSRPGTGILTEAFF. The CDR3 nucleotides read TGTGCCAGCAGCCGTCCCGGGACAGGGATATTAACTGAAGCTTTCTTT.

This clonotype was observed a handful of times. The chain combines TRBV28 with TRBJ1-2; 7 bases are shared with TRBD1. CDR1 is MDHEN and CDR2 is SYDVKM in the germline V gene. The CDR3 sequence is 16 residues long. The junction had 11 bases not matched to a gene; V was cut back by 5 bases and J by 2 bases. CDR3 in amino acids: CASSATPTGKNYGYTF. CDR3 DNA: TGTGCCAGCAGTGCCACCCCGACAGGGAAGAACTATGGCTACACCTTC.

The chain carries TRBV5-1 and TRBJ2-1; D gene ambiguous. The CDR3 is 16 residues long. Trimming removed 5 bases at V and 0 bases at J, with 15 bases between. Germline V lookup: CDR1 SGHRS, CDR2 YFSETQ. CDR3 sequence (DNA): TGCGCCAGCAGTCCCCCGTCTAGAAGCTCCTACAATGAGCAGTTCTTC. It codes for CASSPPSRSSYNEQFF.